The rows below give T cell receptor beta chains drawn from one sample of a study of T cells in Graves' hyperthyroidism and ophthalmopathy. TCRdb itself ran the multiplex PCR reads through MiXCR, one entry per CDR3 protein. Here the sample spans 300,000 to 400,000 distinct CDR3 sequences, over 15% being singletons. The specimen was blood. The receptors derive from a woman aged 45 to 65 with Graves' hyperthyroidism. The CDR3 runs from the conserved cysteine through the conserved F or W. The order of the fields is clone size, D gene, V gene, J gene, CDR3 protein, CDR3 DNA. D genes are given only for firm matches. The listing skips clone size in some rows; elsewhere it reads once, few, many or a size class.

>.|.|TRBV7-9|TRBJ2-1
CASSLEFFSEQFF
TGTGCCAGCAGCTTAGAGTTCTTCTCCGAGCAGTTCTTC
>.|TRBD2|TRBV7-9|TRBJ2-4
CASSLTGGAKNIQYF
TGTGCCAGCAGCTTAACGGGGGGAGCCAAAAACATTCAGTACTTC
>few|TRBD1|TRBV6-1|TRBJ2-1
CASSEGPHQGESYNEQFF
TGTGCCAGCAGTGAAGGTCCCCATCAGGGGGAATCCTACAATGAGCAGTTCTTC
>.|.|TRBV20-1|TRBJ1-5
CSASRQSSNQPQHF
TGCAGTGCTAGCAGACAAAGTAGCAATCAGCCCCAGCATTTT
>.|.|TRBV4-1|TRBJ2-5
CASSQGGQGETQYF
TGCGCCAGCAGCCAAGGAGGGCAGGGAGAGACCCAGTACTTC
>few|.|TRBV7-9|TRBJ2-5
CASSPARGGETQYF
TGTGCCAGCAGCCCAGCCAGGGGAGGAGAGACCCAGTACTTC
>.|.|TRBV7-2|TRBJ1-2
CASSFPQTDDYGYTF
TGTGCCAGCAGCTTTCCTCAAACTGATGACTATGGCTACACCTTC
>few|.|TRBV6-5|TRBJ2-1
CASSYSRAGIYNEQFF
TGTGCCAGCAGTTACTCACGGGCAGGGATCTACAATGAGCAGTTCTTC
>many|.|TRBV5-1|TRBJ2-2
CASSLAANTGELFF
TGCGCCAGCAGCTTGGCAGCCAACACCGGGGAGCTGTTTTTT
>many|TRBD2|TRBV28|TRBJ2-1
CASSSTLAGGAYNEQFF
TGTGCCAGCAGTTCCACTCTAGCGGGGGGGGCCTACAATGAGCAGTTCTTC
>.|.|TRBV6-1|TRBJ2-3
CASSEADGAAYTDTQYF
TGTGCCAGCAGTGAAGCGGACGGGGCCGCGTACACAGATACGCAGTATTTT
>many|.|TRBV28|TRBJ1-1
CASTGTVVEAFF
TGTGCCAGCACCGGGACCGTTGTTGAAGCTTTCTTT
>.|.|TRBV12-3/TRBV12-4|TRBJ1-2
CASSPSTYSFGYTF
TGTGCCAGCAGTCCCAGTACATATTCCTTTGGCTACACCTTC
>many|.|TRBV6-1|TRBJ2-1
CASSKGEAGVGYEQFF
TGTGCCAGCAGTAAGGGGGAGGCAGGGGTAGGCTATGAGCAGTTCTTC
>.|TRBD2|TRBV20-1|TRBJ2-3
CSAPSRLASTDTQYF
TGCAGTGCCCCCAGCCGACTAGCAAGCACAGATACGCAGTATTTT
>.|.|TRBV6-6|TRBJ2-1
CASSYSIAVTYNEQFF
TGTGCCAGCAGTTACTCGATAGCGGTCACCTACAATGAGCAGTTCTTC
>many|TRBD2|TRBV28|TRBJ2-2
CASSVLAGAGTGELFF
TGTGCCAGCAGTGTTTTAGCGGGAGCTGGCACCGGGGAGCTGTTTTTT
>few|.|TRBV27|TRBJ2-2
CASKSGPNTGELFF
TGTGCCAGCAAATCGGGACCGAACACCGGGGAGCTGTTTTTT
>many|.|TRBV12-3/TRBV12-4|TRBJ1-2
CASSPLDRTRYTF
TGTGCCAGCAGCCCCCTCGACCGGACCCGCTACACCTTC
>.|TRBD1|TRBV5-1|TRBJ2-5
CASSSTGSQETQYF
TGCGCCAGCAGCTCGACAGGGAGTCAAGAGACCCAGTACTTC
>few|.|TRBV14|TRBJ2-1
CASSQGLGAAWYNEQFF
TGTGCCAGCAGCCAAGGTCTAGGAGCCGCTTGGTACAATGAGCAGTTCTTC
>few|TRBD2|TRBV29-1|TRBJ2-3
CSVEGTSESTDTQYF
TGCAGCGTTGAAGGGACTAGCGAGAGCACAGATACGCAGTATTTT
>.|.|TRBV2|TRBJ1-5
CASSEDHGQPQHF
TGTGCCAGCAGTGAAGACCATGGGCAGCCCCAGCATTTT
>few|TRBD2|TRBV28|TRBJ2-1
CASSFSGGRNEQFF
TGTGCCAGCAGTTTCTCGGGGGGACGCAATGAGCAGTTCTTC
>many|.|TRBV18|TRBJ2-7
CASSPDWTSYEQYF
TGTGCCAGCTCACCCGACTGGACCTCCTACGAGCAGTACTTC
>many|.|TRBV20-1|TRBJ1-1
CSAKRDLNTEAFF
TGCAGTGCTAAACGGGACTTGAACACTGAAGCTTTCTTT
>few|.|TRBV4-1|TRBJ2-7
CASSQEAVSSYEQYF
TGCGCCAGCAGCCAAGAGGCTGTATCATCCTACGAGCAGTACTTC
>many|.|TRBV11-2|TRBJ2-4
CASRGSDKNIQYF
TGTGCCAGCAGGGGGAGCGATAAAAACATTCAGTACTTC
>.|.|TRBV4-1|TRBJ1-4
CASSQGESANEKLFF
TGCGCCAGCAGCCAAGGGGAATCAGCTAATGAAAAACTGTTTTTT
>few|.|TRBV28|TRBJ1-4
CASSLGAWENEKLFF
TGTGCCAGCAGTTTAGGTGCTTGGGAAAATGAAAAACTGTTTTTT
>many|TRBD1|TRBV2|TRBJ2-7
CASIGTGAYEQYF
TGTGCCAGCATCGGGACAGGGGCCTACGAGCAGTACTTC
>.|.|TRBV30|TRBJ2-1
CAWSTSVEQFF
TGTGCCTGGAGTACCAGTGTTGAGCAGTTCTTC
>.|.|TRBV6-1|TRBJ1-2
CASSEAGGGGGGYTF
TGTGCCAGCAGTGAAGCTGGTGGGGGAGGAGGTGGCTACACCTTC
>few|.|TRBV20-1|TRBJ2-1
CSAPEEGGTTYNEQFF
TGCAGTGCCCCGGAGGAAGGCGGGACCACCTACAATGAGCAGTTCTTC
>few|.|TRBV20-1|TRBJ1-6
CSAREGGSIRSPLHF
TGCAGTGCTAGAGAGGGGGGGAGTATCAGATCACCCCTCCACTTT
>.|.|TRBV3-1|TRBJ2-3
CASSQDGTDTQYF
TGTGCCAGCAGCCAAGACGGCACAGATACGCAGTATTTT
>many|TRBD2|TRBV6-2/TRBV6-3|TRBJ2-3
CASSPRGVTSTDTQYF
TGTGCCAGCAGCCCCCGGGGGGTGACTAGCACAGATACGCAGTATTTT
>few|.|TRBV6-1|TRBJ2-4
CASSSDRKNIQYF
TGTGCCAGCAGCTCCGACAGAAAAAACATTCAGTACTTC
>many|.|TRBV11-1|TRBJ2-5
CASSLGWEETQYF
TGTGCCAGCAGCTTAGGATGGGAAGAGACCCAGTACTTC
>.|.|TRBV20-1|TRBJ2-7
CSATQGHDQSYEQYF
TGCAGTGCTACACAGGGCCATGACCAATCCTACGAGCAGTACTTC
>few|TRBD1|TRBV27|TRBJ2-5
CASQYDREREPQETQYF
TGTGCCAGCCAATACGACAGGGAACGGGAACCCCAAGAGACCCAGTACTTC
>few|.|TRBV15|TRBJ2-3
CATSSWGTDTQYF
TGTGCCACCAGCAGTTGGGGCACAGATACGCAGTATTTT
>many|.|TRBV5-1|TRBJ1-1
CASSLWGATEAFF
TGCGCCAGCAGCTTGTGGGGAGCGACTGAAGCTTTCTTT
>many|TRBD1|TRBV2|TRBJ2-7
CASSEWTGTYEQYF
TGTGCCAGCAGTGAATGGACAGGGACCTACGAGCAGTACTTC
>many|.|TRBV5-1|TRBJ1-1
CASSFSNTEAFF
TGTGCCAGCAGCTTCAGCAACACTGAAGCTTTCTTT
>.|.|TRBV20-1|TRBJ2-5
CSARGDGMSLQETQYF
TGCAGTGCTAGAGGGGACGGGATGTCCCTCCAAGAGACCCAGTACTTC
>few|TRBD1|TRBV19|TRBJ2-1
CASSADAGGPYNEQFF
TGTGCCAGTAGCGCTGATGCAGGGGGTCCTTACAATGAGCAGTTCTTC
>.|TRBD1|TRBV6-9|TRBJ1-4
CASSSGQGVEKLFF
TGTGCCAGCAGTTCGGGACAGGGGGTTGAAAAACTGTTTTTT
>many|TRBD1|TRBV12-3/TRBV12-4|TRBJ1-2
CASRGQHLAQGYTF
TGTGCCAGCAGGGGACAGCACCTCGCTCAGGGCTACACCTTC
>.|TRBD1|TRBV6-1|TRBJ1-5
CASSEAAGGPNQPQHF
TGTGCCAGCAGTGAAGCGGCAGGGGGGCCGAATCAGCCCCAGCATTTT
>.|TRBD1|TRBV28|TRBJ2-4
CASRPTGAAKNIQYF
TGTGCCAGCAGACCGACAGGGGCGGCCAAAAACATTCAGTACTTC
>many|.|TRBV6-5|TRBJ1-2
CASSYRKRDYGYTF
TGTGCCAGCAGTTACAGGAAGAGGGACTATGGCTACACCTTC
>.|TRBD1|TRBV19|TRBJ2-2
CASCLRDRGAGELFF
TGTGCCAGTTGCCTCCGGGACAGGGGGGCCGGGGAGCTGTTTTTT